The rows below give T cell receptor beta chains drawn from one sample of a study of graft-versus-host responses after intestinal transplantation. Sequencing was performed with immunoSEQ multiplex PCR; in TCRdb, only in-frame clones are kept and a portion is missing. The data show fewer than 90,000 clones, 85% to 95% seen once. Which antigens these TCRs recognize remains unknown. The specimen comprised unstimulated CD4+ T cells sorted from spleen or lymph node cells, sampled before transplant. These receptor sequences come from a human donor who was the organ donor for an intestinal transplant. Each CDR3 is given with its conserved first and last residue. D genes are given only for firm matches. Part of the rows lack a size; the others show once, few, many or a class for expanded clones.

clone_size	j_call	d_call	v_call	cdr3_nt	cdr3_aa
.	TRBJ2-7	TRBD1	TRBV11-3	TGTGCCAGCAGCTTAGGGACAGGGGGCTACGAGCAGTACTTC	CASSLGTGGYEQYF
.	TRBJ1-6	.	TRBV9	TGTGCCAGCAGCGGGGAGCTTAATTCACCCCTCCACTTT	CASSGELNSPLHF
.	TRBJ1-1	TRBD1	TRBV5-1	TGCGCCAGCAGCCAGGGGACAGCGAACACTGAAGCTTTCTTT	CASSQGTANTEAFF
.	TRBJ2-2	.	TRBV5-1	TGCGCCAGCAAAGGGTCGGACACCGGGGAGCTGTTTTTT	CASKGSDTGELFF
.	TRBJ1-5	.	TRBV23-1	TGCGCCAGCAGTCAGTGGCCTGAGCTAACCCCCCATCAGCCCCAGCATTTT	CASSQWPELTPHQPQHF
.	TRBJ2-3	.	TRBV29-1	TGCAGCTATAGGGAGCGATATACGCAGTATTTT	CSYRERYTQYF
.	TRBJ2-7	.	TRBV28	TGTGCCAGCAGTTATCTCAACTACGAGCAGTACTTC	CASSYLNYEQYF
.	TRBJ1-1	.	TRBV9	TGTGCCAGCAGCGTAGGCCCGGGGGGCGTGAGCACTGAAGCTTTCTTT	CASSVGPGGVSTEAFF
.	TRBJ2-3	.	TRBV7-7	TGTGCTAGCAGTTCCGGGGTGACAGATACGCAGTATTTT	CASSSGVTDTQYF
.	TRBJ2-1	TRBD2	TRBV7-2	TGTGCCAGCAGCTCGGGACTAGCGGGGGGCGAGCAGTTCTTC	CASSSGLAGGEQFF
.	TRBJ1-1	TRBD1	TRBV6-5	TGTGCCAGCAGTTTCAGGGGGCTGAGAGCTGAAGCTTTCTTT	CASSFRGLRAEAFF
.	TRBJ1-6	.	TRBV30	TGTGCCTGGAGTGTGGGCCCATTTTCACCCCTCCACTTT	CAWSVGPFSPLHF
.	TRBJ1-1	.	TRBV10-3	TGTGCCATCAGTGAAAGGAGCACTGAAGCTTTCTTT	CAISERSTEAFF
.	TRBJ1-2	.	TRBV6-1	TGTGCCAGCAGCCGCCCCGGGGGCGGCTATGGCTACACCTTC	CASSRPGGGYGYTF
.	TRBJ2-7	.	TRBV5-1	TGCGCCAGCAGCGTAACACAGGGTGCCTACGAGCAGTACTTC	CASSVTQGAYEQYF
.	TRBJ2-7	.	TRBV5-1	TGCGCCAGCAGTGGTAGTTACGAGCAGTACTTC	CASSGSYEQYF
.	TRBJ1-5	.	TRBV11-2	TGTGCCAGCAGCTCAAGACAGGTCAATAGCAATCAGCCCCAGCATTTT	CASSSRQVNSNQPQHF
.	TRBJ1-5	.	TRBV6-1	TGTGCCAGCAGTGAATACGGGGTTGGGCCCCAGCATTTT	CASSEYGVGPQHF
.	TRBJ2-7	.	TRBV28	TGTGCCAGCAGCACTCGGAGTCGGGGCTACGAGCAGTACTTC	CASSTRSRGYEQYF
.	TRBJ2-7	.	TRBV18	TGTGCCAGCTCACCTGGGCTCCGGTCCTACGAGCAGTACTTC	CASSPGLRSYEQYF
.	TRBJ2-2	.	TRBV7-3	TGTGCCAGCAGCTTTCGACAGAACACCGGGGAGCTGTTTTTT	CASSFRQNTGELFF
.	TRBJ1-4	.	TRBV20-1	TGCAGTGCTAGAGATGGGTCAGTTGAGCTTTTT	CSARDGSVELF
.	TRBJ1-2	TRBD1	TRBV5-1	TGCGCCAGCAGCCGGACAGGGGATAACTATGGCTACACCTTC	CASSRTGDNYGYTF
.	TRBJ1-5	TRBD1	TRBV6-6	TGTGCCAGCAGTGGGACAGCGAATCAGCCCCAGCATTTT	CASSGTANQPQHF
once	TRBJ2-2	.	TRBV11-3	TGTGCCAGCAGCTTTGGCCGGTCCCCCGGGGAGCTGTTTTTT	CASSFGRSPGELFF
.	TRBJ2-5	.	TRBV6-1	TGTGCCAGCATCCGGAGCGGGGACAAGACCCAGTACTTC	CASIRSGDKTQYF
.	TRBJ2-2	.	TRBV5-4	TGTGCCAGCAGCGGCACCGGGGAGCTGTTTTTT	CASSGTGELFF
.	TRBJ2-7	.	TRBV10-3	TGTGCCATCAGTGACGGTAGTGGGGGTTTGCAGTACTTC	CAISDGSGGLQYF
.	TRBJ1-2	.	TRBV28	TGTGCCAGCAGTTTAGAGGTAGTCGGTGGCTACACCTTC	CASSLEVVGGYTF
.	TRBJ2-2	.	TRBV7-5	TGTGCCAGAAGCCCGAGTTTTAACCCCGGGGAGCTGTTTTTT	CARSPSFNPGELFF
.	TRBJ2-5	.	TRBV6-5	TGTGCCACCGCGGGACCGCACCAAGAGACCCAGTACTTC	CATAGPHQETQYF
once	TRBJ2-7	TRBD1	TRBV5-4	TGTGCCAGCAGCTTGATCGACAGGGATCTCCCTGGGCAGTACTTC	CASSLIDRDLPGQYF
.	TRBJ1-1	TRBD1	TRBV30	TGTGCCTGGAGTTGGACAGGGAACACTGAAGCTTTCTTT	CAWSWTGNTEAFF